A selection of T cell receptor beta chains follows, all from one sample in a study of T cells in Graves' hyperthyroidism and ophthalmopathy. TCRdb independently ran MiXCR on the multiplex PCR reads; one entry per CDR3 protein. The sample lists nearly 750,000 distinct CDR3 sequences, 30% to 40% occurring once. The material sequenced was blood. Every receptor here comes from a woman between 40 and 55 years old with Graves' hyperthyroidism. Both conserved end residues are part of each CDR3. Fields, in order: J gene, D gene, clone size, V gene, CDR3 protein, CDR3 DNA. D genes are given only for firm matches. Only some rows state a clone size, as once, few, many or a class for expanded clones.

j_gene: TRBJ1-3; d_gene: -; abundance: few; v_gene: TRBV9; CDR3aa: CASSLRGTAQVDTIYF; CDR3nt: TGTGCCAGCAGCCTACGAGGGACGGCGCAGGTGGACACCATATATTTT
j_gene: TRBJ2-4; d_gene: TRBD1; abundance: -; v_gene: TRBV10-1; CDR3aa: CASSQTGDDKNIQYF; CDR3nt: TGCGCCAGCAGTCAAACAGGGGATGACAAAAACATTCAGTACTTC
j_gene: TRBJ1-2; d_gene: -; abundance: -; v_gene: TRBV10-3; CDR3aa: CAIRNHDGYTF; CDR3nt: TGTGCCATCAGGAACCATGATGGCTACACCTTC
j_gene: TRBJ1-4; d_gene: TRBD1; abundance: -; v_gene: TRBV7-6; CDR3aa: CASSLGTGPEKLFF; CDR3nt: TGTGCCAGCAGCCTCGGGACAGGGCCCGAAAAACTGTTTTTT
j_gene: TRBJ2-7; d_gene: TRBD1; abundance: many; v_gene: TRBV7-9; CDR3aa: CASSNTGTGYYEQYF; CDR3nt: TGTGCCAGCAGCAACACCGGGACAGGGTACTACGAGCAGTACTTC
j_gene: TRBJ2-5; d_gene: TRBD1; abundance: -; v_gene: TRBV6-2/TRBV6-3; CDR3aa: CASSDGTEETQYF; CDR3nt: TGTGCCAGCAGCGACGGGACAGAAGAGACCCAGTACTTC
j_gene: TRBJ1-3; d_gene: -; abundance: few; v_gene: TRBV20-1; CDR3aa: CSARSAGALFPSGNTIYF; CDR3nt: TGCAGTGCTAGATCTGCGGGGGCCTTATTCCCCTCTGGAAACACCATATATTTT
j_gene: TRBJ1-2; d_gene: -; abundance: few; v_gene: TRBV20-1; CDR3aa: CSARDPGTPFGRYGYTF; CDR3nt: TGCAGTGCTAGAGATCCAGGGACACCATTTGGGCGCTATGGCTACACCTTC
j_gene: TRBJ2-7; d_gene: TRBD1; abundance: many; v_gene: TRBV6-5; CDR3aa: CASSTGTGRIGQYF; CDR3nt: TGTGCCAGCAGTACCGGGACAGGGCGTATCGGGCAGTACTTC
j_gene: TRBJ1-2; d_gene: -; abundance: many; v_gene: TRBV4-3; CDR3aa: CASSQDGRNLGGYTF; CDR3nt: TGCGCCAGCAGCCAGGACGGACGTAACTTGGGGGGCTACACCTTC
j_gene: TRBJ2-7; d_gene: TRBD2; abundance: few; v_gene: TRBV5-5; CDR3aa: CASSLVFSSGGEQYF; CDR3nt: TGCGCCAGCAGCTTGGTTTTCTCGTCGGGGGGAGAGCAGTACTTC
j_gene: TRBJ2-3; d_gene: -; abundance: -; v_gene: TRBV7-9; CDR3aa: CASSLSFRRSTDTQYF; CDR3nt: TGTGCCAGCAGCTTATCTTTTCGACGAAGCACAGATACGCAGTATTTT
j_gene: TRBJ1-4; d_gene: -; abundance: -; v_gene: TRBV6-5; CDR3aa: CASSSSGVKLFF; CDR3nt: TGTGCCAGCAGTTCAAGTGGGGTAAAACTGTTTTTT
j_gene: TRBJ2-5; d_gene: -; abundance: many; v_gene: TRBV20-1; CDR3aa: CSANQGGETQYF; CDR3nt: TGCAGTGCTAATCAGGGGGGGGAGACCCAGTACTTC
j_gene: TRBJ2-2; d_gene: TRBD1; abundance: -; v_gene: TRBV6-5; CDR3aa: CASSTRQGTGELFF; CDR3nt: TGTGCCAGCAGTACCCGACAGGGTACCGGGGAGCTGTTTTTT
j_gene: TRBJ1-3; d_gene: -; abundance: -; v_gene: TRBV2; CDR3aa: CASKGLSGNTIYF; CDR3nt: TGTGCCAGCAAAGGACTCTCTGGAAACACCATATATTTT
j_gene: TRBJ1-4; d_gene: TRBD1; abundance: -; v_gene: TRBV30; CDR3aa: CAWTFQDREKLFF; CDR3nt: TGTGCCTGGACCTTCCAGGACAGGGAAAAACTGTTTTTT
j_gene: TRBJ1-6; d_gene: -; abundance: -; v_gene: TRBV7-9; CDR3aa: CASSLIGTRGIVGPPLHF; CDR3nt: TGTGCCAGCAGCTTAATTGGTACGCGGGGAATAGTAGGCCCACCCCTCCACTTT
j_gene: TRBJ2-3; d_gene: -; abundance: few; v_gene: TRBV10-3; CDR3aa: CAISESWESGADTQYF; CDR3nt: TGTGCCATCAGTGAGTCTTGGGAATCAGGGGCAGATACGCAGTATTTT
j_gene: TRBJ1-5; d_gene: -; abundance: -; v_gene: TRBV7-9; CDR3aa: CASSFGENNQPQHF; CDR3nt: TGTGCCAGCAGCTTCGGGGAAAACAATCAGCCCCAGCATTTT
j_gene: TRBJ1-5; d_gene: TRBD1; abundance: -; v_gene: TRBV19; CDR3aa: CASTGTGVLRGLRPQHF; CDR3nt: TGTGCCAGTACCGGGACAGGGGTCCTACGAGGGCTTAGGCCCCAGCATTTT
j_gene: TRBJ2-5; d_gene: TRBD1; abundance: -; v_gene: TRBV11-2; CDR3aa: CASSSWDQGVSGQETQYF; CDR3nt: TGTGCCAGCAGCTCCTGGGACCAGGGGGTTTCGGGCCAAGAGACCCAGTACTTC
j_gene: TRBJ1-6; d_gene: -; abundance: many; v_gene: TRBV20-1; CDR3aa: CSATPGQDNSPLHF; CDR3nt: TGCAGTGCTACGCCGGGACAAGATAATTCACCCCTCCACTTT
j_gene: TRBJ2-2; d_gene: -; abundance: -; v_gene: TRBV10-2; CDR3aa: CASTQTGTTGELFF; CDR3nt: TGCGCCAGCACCCAGACAGGCACCACCGGGGAGCTGTTTTTT
j_gene: TRBJ2-7; d_gene: TRBD1; abundance: many; v_gene: TRBV29-1; CDR3aa: CSAAQGSAYEQYF; CDR3nt: TGCAGCGCAGCACAGGGGTCGGCCTACGAGCAGTACTTC
j_gene: TRBJ1-2; d_gene: -; abundance: once; v_gene: TRBV6-1; CDR3aa: CASSLGRGILYGYTF; CDR3nt: TGTGCCAGCAGTCTCGGACGGGGGATCCTTTATGGCTACACCTTC
j_gene: TRBJ2-7; d_gene: -; abundance: -; v_gene: TRBV4-1; CDR3aa: CASSQLLGHSYEQYF; CDR3nt: TGCGCCAGCAGCCAATTGCTCGGGCACTCCTACGAGCAGTACTTC
j_gene: TRBJ1-2; d_gene: TRBD1; abundance: -; v_gene: TRBV10-2; CDR3aa: CASSLDRVGTF; CDR3nt: TGCGCCAGCAGTCTAGACAGGGTTGGCACCTTC
j_gene: TRBJ1-3; d_gene: TRBD1; abundance: many; v_gene: TRBV6-5; CDR3aa: CASFDRGQAGNTIYF; CDR3nt: TGTGCCAGCTTCGACAGGGGGCAAGCTGGAAACACCATATATTTT
j_gene: TRBJ1-4; d_gene: TRBD1; abundance: -; v_gene: TRBV13; CDR3aa: CASSLRTGASTNEKLFF; CDR3nt: TGTGCCAGCAGCCTCCGGACAGGGGCTTCAACTAATGAAAAACTGTTTTTT
j_gene: TRBJ2-7; d_gene: -; abundance: few; v_gene: TRBV6-5; CDR3aa: CASKGLSSYEQYF; CDR3nt: TGTGCCAGCAAGGGTCTTAGCTCCTACGAGCAGTACTTC
j_gene: TRBJ1-2; d_gene: TRBD1; abundance: once; v_gene: TRBV19; CDR3aa: CASEQGASSPAF; CDR3nt: TGTGCCAGTGAACAGGGGGCGTCGAGCCCTGCCTTC
j_gene: TRBJ2-5; d_gene: -; abundance: -; v_gene: TRBV7-2; CDR3aa: CASSLLGRQETQYF; CDR3nt: TGTGCCAGCAGCTTATTAGGGAGGCAAGAGACCCAGTACTTC
j_gene: TRBJ1-5; d_gene: -; abundance: -; v_gene: TRBV6-5; CDR3aa: CASSTSGDQPQHF; CDR3nt: TGTGCCAGCAGTACATCAGGGGATCAGCCCCAGCATTTT
j_gene: TRBJ1-1; d_gene: -; abundance: many; v_gene: TRBV4-2; CDR3aa: CASSQDAGAVTEAFF; CDR3nt: TGTGCCAGCAGCCAAGATGCGGGGGCGGTCACTGAAGCTTTCTTT
j_gene: TRBJ1-3; d_gene: -; abundance: -; v_gene: TRBV6-5; CDR3aa: CASSYNQDSGNTIYF; CDR3nt: TGTGCCAGCAGTTACAACCAGGACTCTGGAAACACCATATATTTT
j_gene: TRBJ1-5; d_gene: -; abundance: many; v_gene: TRBV19; CDR3aa: CASSIGGRGNQPQHF; CDR3nt: TGTGCCAGTAGTATTGGGGGTAGGGGCAATCAGCCCCAGCATTTT
j_gene: TRBJ1-5; d_gene: TRBD1; abundance: few; v_gene: TRBV7-2; CDR3aa: CASSDTGGGQPQHF; CDR3nt: TGTGCCAGCAGCGACACAGGGGGCGGCCAGCCCCAGCATTTT
j_gene: TRBJ1-1; d_gene: TRBD1; abundance: many; v_gene: TRBV7-3; CDR3aa: CASSLRGQGDTEAFF; CDR3nt: TGTGCCAGCAGCTTAAGAGGACAGGGGGACACTGAAGCTTTCTTT
j_gene: TRBJ1-2; d_gene: -; abundance: many; v_gene: TRBV12-3/TRBV12-4; CDR3aa: CASSFSAAYGYTF; CDR3nt: TGTGCCAGCAGTTTTTCGGCAGCCTATGGCTACACCTTC
j_gene: TRBJ1-1; d_gene: -; abundance: -; v_gene: TRBV30; CDR3aa: CAWSVDTGLAFF; CDR3nt: TGTGCCTGGAGTGTAGATACGGGGCTGGCTTTCTTT
j_gene: TRBJ2-6; d_gene: TRBD1; abundance: -; v_gene: TRBV3-1; CDR3aa: CASSRTGGANVLTF; CDR3nt: TGTGCCAGCAGCCGGACAGGTGGGGCCAACGTCCTGACTTTC
j_gene: TRBJ1-1; d_gene: -; abundance: many; v_gene: TRBV6-5; CDR3aa: CASSYVEVVYTEAFF; CDR3nt: TGTGCCAGCAGTTACGTGGAGGTGGTATACACTGAAGCTTTCTTT
j_gene: TRBJ1-4; d_gene: -; abundance: -; v_gene: TRBV20-1; CDR3aa: CSARDGSRSAF; CDR3nt: TGCAGTGCTAGAGATGGGAGCAGATCGGCTTTT
j_gene: TRBJ1-2; d_gene: TRBD1; abundance: many; v_gene: TRBV2; CDR3aa: CASSGQGGYGYTF; CDR3nt: TGTGCCAGCAGTGGCCAGGGGGGCTATGGCTACACCTTC
j_gene: TRBJ1-1; d_gene: -; abundance: -; v_gene: TRBV5-1; CDR3aa: CASSLEPGVETEAFF; CDR3nt: TGCGCCAGCAGCTTGGAGCCCGGGGTCGAGACTGAAGCTTTCTTT
j_gene: TRBJ1-5; d_gene: -; abundance: many; v_gene: TRBV20-1; CDR3aa: CSAPVPVGIGQPQHF; CDR3nt: TGCAGTGCTCCAGTTCCAGTCGGGATAGGTCAGCCCCAGCATTTT
j_gene: TRBJ1-1; d_gene: -; abundance: once; v_gene: TRBV29-1; CDR3aa: CSGQPGNFAEAFF; CDR3nt: TGCAGCGGCCAGCCAGGGAATTTCGCTGAAGCTTTCTTT
j_gene: TRBJ2-7; d_gene: TRBD1; abundance: -; v_gene: TRBV10-2; CDR3aa: CASSPHGPGQGAGEQYF; CDR3nt: TGTGCCAGCTCACCACATGGGCCGGGACAGGGGGCCGGCGAGCAGTACTTC
j_gene: TRBJ1-5; d_gene: -; abundance: few; v_gene: TRBV19; CDR3aa: CASREGPASNQPQHF; CDR3nt: TGTGCCAGCCGCGAGGGACCGGCGAGCAATCAGCCCCAGCATTTT
j_gene: TRBJ2-5; d_gene: -; abundance: -; v_gene: TRBV9; CDR3aa: CASSVSDLPETQYF; CDR3nt: TGTGCCAGCAGCGTATCCGACTTGCCAGAGACCCAGTACTTC
j_gene: TRBJ2-6; d_gene: -; abundance: many; v_gene: TRBV10-3; CDR3aa: CAISTQGAGANVLTF; CDR3nt: TGTGCCATCAGTACTCAGGGAGCTGGGGCCAACGTCCTGACTTTC
j_gene: TRBJ2-5; d_gene: -; abundance: -; v_gene: TRBV7-2; CDR3aa: CASSLYGPPTLGETQYF; CDR3nt: TGTGCCAGCAGCCTATATGGGCCCCCGACACTCGGAGAGACCCAGTACTTC
j_gene: TRBJ1-6; d_gene: -; abundance: many; v_gene: TRBV7-2; CDR3aa: CASSSGVSYNSPLHF; CDR3nt: TGTGCCAGCAGCTCAGGCGTCTCCTATAATTCACCCCTCCACTTT
j_gene: TRBJ2-6; d_gene: -; abundance: -; v_gene: TRBV5-1; CDR3aa: CASSGGLPSGANVLTF; CDR3nt: TGCGCCAGCAGCGGCGGCCTTCCCTCTGGGGCCAACGTCCTGACTTTC
j_gene: TRBJ2-7; d_gene: -; abundance: -; v_gene: TRBV29-1; CDR3aa: CSVEQGSYEQYF; CDR3nt: TGCAGCGTTGAACAAGGTTCCTACGAGCAGTACTTC
j_gene: TRBJ2-5; d_gene: -; abundance: many; v_gene: TRBV7-2; CDR3aa: CASSNGVTQYF; CDR3nt: TGTGCCAGCAGTAATGGGGTGACCCAGTACTTC